These 22 T cell receptor beta chains originate from one sample sequenced in a study of T cell repertoires in cytomegalovirus infection. TCRdb re-analysed the reads in MiXCR, keeping a single row per CDR3 protein. The sample yields about 440,000 distinct CDR3 sequences, about a third seen once. The sequenced sample was PBMCs. These receptors came from a human donor in good health (CMV status not recorded). Some clones in this sample may be carry-over from other donors' samples.

Points on this clonotype: A much larger clonotype is one base distant, so this may be a read error. The final CDR3 position lacks the conserved phenylalanine or tryptophan, pointing to a likely read error. The chain combines TRBV7-3 with TRBJ2-3; TRBD2 agrees at 9 bases. CDR1 SGHTA and CDR2 FQGTGA come from the germline V gene. The CDR3 is made up of 15 amino acids. J lost 4 bases, V lost 2 bases, and 4 bases had no gene match. This chain's CDR3 is CASSLAGGIADTQYL. DNA of the CDR3: TGTGCCAGCAGCTTAGCGGGGGGGATTGCAGATACGCAGTATTTG.

The rearrangement links TRBV5-6 to TRBJ1-4; D might be TRBD1 (5 bases). Germline V CDR1 and CDR2: SGHDT, YYEEEE. CDR3 size: 17 residues. Trimming removed 2 bases at V and 0 bases at J, with 14 bases between. In DNA, the CDR3 is TGTGCCAGCAGCTTAAGGGCAGGGAGCGCAACTAATGAAAAACTGTTTTTT. Translated: CASSLRAGSATNEKLFF.

Comment on this clonotype: A much larger clone sits a single nucleotide away, making a read error possible. Here the CDR3 DNA reads TGTGCCAGCAGCTCGGGACTAGCGGTGGTAAAGCAGTTCTTC. Its translation: CASSSGLAVVKQFF. This chain uses TRBV7-2 with TRBJ2-1; 11 bases fit TRBD2. This CDR3 comprises 14 residues. V lost 4 bases, J lost 11 bases, and 7 bases stayed unmatched. Germline CDR1 reads SGHTA; CDR2 reads FQGNSA.

The rearrangement uses TRBV11-2 and TRBJ2-7; a weak D match, TRBD1 (5 bases). V gave up 5 bases and J gave up 2 bases, with 19 bases separating them. This CDR3 region has 16 residues. Germline assignment: CDR1 SGHAT and CDR2 FQNNGV. The CDR3 region is CASSTSRGLETYEQYF. For the CDR3, the DNA is TGTGCCAGCAGCACCTCAAGGGGTTTGGAGACCTACGAGCAGTACTTC.

This clonotype has just a few counts. This chain joins TRBV7-2 and TRBJ1-1; a weak D match, TRBD1 (5 bases). The CDR3 length is 16 residues. The ends were cut back, 5 bases at V and 4 bases at J, with 20 bases in the middle. From germline, CDR1 is SGHTA and CDR2 FQGNSA. The CDR3 protein is CASSTMGQGRVTEAFF. The CDR3 DNA reads as TGTGCCAGCAGCACTATGGGGCAGGGTCGGGTCACTGAAGCTTTCTTT.

J is TRBJ2-1 and V is TRBV11-1; 10 bases line up with TRBD1. The length of the CDR3 is 16 residues. CDR1 and CDR2 (germline): SGHAT, FQDESV (reference sequence). Trimming cost V 6 bases and J 4 bases; bases outside gene matches: 9. The CDR3, as DNA: TGTGCCAGCAGTCGACCGGGACAGGGGTTGTACAATGAGCAGTTCTTC. It yields the protein CASSRPGQGLYNEQFF. Variable domain in full (rest from reference TRBV11-1 and TRBJ2-1): EAEVAQSPRYKITEKSQAVAFWCDPISGHATLYWYRQILGQGPELLVQFQDESVVDDSQLPKDRFSAERLKGVDSTLKIQPAELGDSAMYLCASSRPGQGLYNEQFFGPGTRLTVL.

V and J are TRBV9 and TRBJ2-1, with TRBD1 matching over 7 bases. The ends lost 2 bases at V and 7 bases at J; junction bases unmatched: 9. The CDR3 length is 15 residues. Germline V CDR1 and CDR2: SGDLS, YYNGEE. The CDR3 region has the DNA TGTGCCAGCAGCGTCGACAGGGCCTACAATAATGAGCAGTTCTTC. This codes for CASSVDRAYNNEQFF.

This clonotype appeared many times. The V and J genes are TRBV24-1 and TRBJ2-2, with 8 bases matching TRBD1. The length of the CDR3 is 13 residues. Germline trimming cut 5 bases from V and 6 bases from J; bases unmatched to any gene: 1. Per the germline V gene, CDR1 is KGHDR and CDR2 is SFDVKD. CDR3 sequence: CATSVRGPGELFF. The CDR3 DNA is TGTGCCACCAGTGTCAGGGGGCCCGGGGAGCTGTTTTTT.

Points on this clonotype: Germline is not matched at one junction end, which may reflect a read error. This chain connects TRBV7-9 to TRBJ1-2; D possibly corresponds to TRBD1 (6 bases). Per germline, CDR1 SEHNR and CDR2 FQNEAQ (reference sequence). This CDR3 has 12 amino acids. CDR3 amino acids: CASSLGQRKKFF. Here the CDR3 DNA reads TGTGCCAGCAGCCTAGGACAGAGGAAGAAATTCTTC.

The chain links TRBV20-1 to TRBJ1-1; TRBD1 matches 7 bases. The CDR3 extends over 14 amino acids. Trimming took 7 bases from V and 2 from J; bases not matched to a gene: 10. The germline gives CDR1 DFQATT, CDR2 SNEGSKA (reference sequence). CDR3 amino acids: CSVKEGTANTEAFF. For the CDR3, the DNA is TGCAGTGTTAAGGAAGGGACAGCCAACACTGAAGCTTTCTTT.

This clonotype was counted ten times or more. The rearrangement uses TRBV28 and TRBJ1-5, with TRBD1 matching 7 bases. This CDR3 comprises 13 residues. With 6 bases clipped from V and 7 bases from J, the junction kept 6 bases outside the gene matches. CDR1 and CDR2 from the germline V gene are MDHEN and SYDVKM. The CDR3 here is CASSRQGRQPQHF. The CDR3 DNA reads as TGTGCCAGCAGCCGACAGGGACGACAGCCCCAGCATTTT.

Points on this clonotype: This is likely a read error, given that the CDR3 carries no conserved phenylalanine or tryptophan at its end. V usage is TRBV12-3 or TRBV12-4 and J usage is TRBJ2-1; 13 nucleotides match TRBD2. The CDR3 covers 15 residues. DNA for the CDR3: TGTGCCAGCAGAACTAGCGGGGGGGCGAAAAATGCGCAGTTCTTA. This sequence encodes CASRTSGGAKNAQFL.

V usage is TRBV19 and J usage is TRBJ1-5; 8 bases line up with TRBD1. Looked up from germline, CDR1 is LNHDA and CDR2 is SQIVND (reference sequence). V trimming: 10 bases; J trimming: 4 bases; junction bases outside the gene matches: 9. There are 14 residues in the CDR3. As DNA, the CDR3 is TGTGCCACCGAGACAGGGGTGGGTAATCAGCCCCAGCATTTT. Protein: CATETGVGNQPQHF.

This chain links TRBV10-3 with TRBJ1-1; D is unclear. V lost 2 bases, J lost 1 base, and 8 bases lay in between. This CDR3 spans 14 amino acids. Per the germline V gene, CDR1 is ENHRY and CDR2 is SYGVKD. DNA for the CDR3: TGTGCCATCAGTGAGCCGACGGGGAACACTGAAGCTTTCTTT. It translates to CAISEPTGNTEAFF.

This clonotype was detected a few times. This rearrangement joins TRBV6-5 to TRBJ1-1; 7 bases fit TRBD1. The germline gives CDR1 MNHEY, CDR2 SVGAGI. The CDR3 runs to 11 residues. J lost 6 bases, V lost 7 bases, and 2 bases had no gene match. The CDR3 DNA sequence: TGTGCCAGCACCCAGGGGGCTGAAGCTTTCTTT. It encodes CASTQGAEAFF.

The rearrangement links TRBV5-1 to TRBJ2-1, with 7 bases aligning to TRBD1. The trim removed 0 bases at V and 4 bases at J, leaving 4 bases unmatched. Germline V CDR1 and CDR2: SGHRS, YFSETQ. The CDR3 extends over 15 amino acids. Here the CDR3 DNA reads TGCGCCAGCAGCTTGGCGGGGACAGCTTACAATGAGCAGTTCTTC. This translates into CASSLAGTAYNEQFF.

The CDR3 DNA reads as TGTGCCACCAGCAGAGAGACGGCTAACACTGAAGCTTTCTTT. This translates into CATSRETANTEAFF. This chain links TRBV15 with TRBJ1-1, with D uncertain. The germline gives CDR1 LNHNV, CDR2 YYDKDF (reference sequence). V lost 0 bases, J lost 2 bases, and 7 bases lay in between. The CDR3 contains 14 residues. Combining the CDR3 with reference TRBV15 and TRBJ1-1 gives the whole variable domain DAMVIQNPRYQVTQFGKPVTLSCSQTLNHNVMYWYQQKSSQAPKLLFHYYDKDFNNEADTPDNFQSRRPNTSFCFLDIRSPGLGDTAMYLCATSRETANTEAFFGQGTRLTVV.

This clonotype showed up just a few times. The chain recombines TRBV6-2 or TRBV6-3 with TRBJ2-1; 12 bases map to TRBD2. Trimming removed 6 bases from V and 14 bases from J; junction bases left unmatched: 8. Germline lookup yields CDR1 MNHEY and CDR2 SVGEGT. The CDR3 has 13 amino acids. In DNA, the CDR3 is TGTGCCAGCAGCCTCGGACTAGCGGGAAGTAAGTTCTTC. Its protein is CASSLGLAGSKFF.

Only a few counts were recorded for this clonotype. The chain links TRBV11-2 to TRBJ2-5; 13 nucleotides match TRBD2. Germline V CDR1 and CDR2: SGHAT, FQNNGV. The CDR3 totals 15 residues. V shed 5 bases, J shed 3 bases, and the junction held 3 bases outside the gene matches. CDR3 sequence: CASSVGTSGEETQYF. CDR3 nucleotide sequence: TGTGCCAGCAGCGTCGGGACTAGCGGGGAAGAGACCCAGTACTTC.

The sample holds a few counts of this clonotype. This chain uses TRBV11-2 with TRBJ2-1, with 7 nucleotides matching TRBD2. The CDR3 loop spans 14 amino acids. Per germline, CDR1 SGHAT and CDR2 FQNNGV. With V trimmed by 3 bases and J by 7 bases, 6 bases remained unmatched. The CDR3 bases are TGTGCCAGCAGCTTTGACTCCGGGGGGAATGAGCAGTTCTTC. Translated: CASSFDSGGNEQFF.

The chain couples TRBV7-2 to TRBJ1-6; a weak D match, TRBD1 (6 bases). The germline V gene encodes CDR1 SGHTA and CDR2 FQGNSA. The CDR3 extends over 15 amino acids. V lost 1 base to trimming and J lost 7 bases, with 11 bases between them. CDR3 region: CASSLEVTGNSPLHF. CDR3 DNA sequence: TGTGCCAGCAGCTTAGAGGTGACAGGCAATTCACCCCTCCACTTT.

The sample holds a few counts of this clonotype. V gene TRBV7-6 combines with J gene TRBJ2-5; the match to TRBD2 covers 9 bases. V was clipped by 3 bases and J by 4 bases; unmatched bases: 6. This CDR3 contains 15 residues. Germline-derived CDR1 and CDR2 are SGHVS and FNYEAQ. The CDR3 DNA reads as TGTGCCAGCAGCTTTCCCGGCGGGAGGGGAGAGACCCAGTACTTC. Translating it yields CASSFPGGRGETQYF.